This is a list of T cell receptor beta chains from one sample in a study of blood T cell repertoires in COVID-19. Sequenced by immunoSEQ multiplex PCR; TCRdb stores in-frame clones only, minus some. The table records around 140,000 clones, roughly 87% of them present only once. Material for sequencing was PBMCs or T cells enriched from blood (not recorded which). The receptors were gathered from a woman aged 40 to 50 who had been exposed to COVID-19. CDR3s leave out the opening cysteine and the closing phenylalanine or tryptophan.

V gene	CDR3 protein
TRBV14	ASSQMRGGAGEAF
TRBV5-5	ASSPISGTGVTGELF
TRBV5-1	ASSRPGTGRAF
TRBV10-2	ARNLKTYQETQY
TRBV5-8	ASSLRRPGEAF
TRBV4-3	ASSQRAGNSNQPQH
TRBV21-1	ASTRQGEEKLF
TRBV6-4	ASSGTSGPLGTQY
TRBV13	ASSLGSSYEQY
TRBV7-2	ASSSTNPNYGYT
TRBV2	ASSFQIEAF
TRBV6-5	ASSLEGAGGRTEAF
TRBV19	ASTTGAYSNQPQH
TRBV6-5	ASSYSLAPTYEQY
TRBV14	ASSLTSGRETQY
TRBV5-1	ASSRGESGRTYEQY
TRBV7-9	ASSSNQGSYGYT
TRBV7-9	ASSGDRDTGELF
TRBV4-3	ASSQSGTGSSETQY
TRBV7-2	ASSLGQAAETQY
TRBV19	AAKPTRVRSGNTIY
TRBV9	ASSVAGDYGYT
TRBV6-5	ASSPGSSNQPQH
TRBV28	AILMTGGNTIY
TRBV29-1	SVEGLGQREAF
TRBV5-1	ASSVRTDYQPQH
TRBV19	ASSTTSGTYNEQF